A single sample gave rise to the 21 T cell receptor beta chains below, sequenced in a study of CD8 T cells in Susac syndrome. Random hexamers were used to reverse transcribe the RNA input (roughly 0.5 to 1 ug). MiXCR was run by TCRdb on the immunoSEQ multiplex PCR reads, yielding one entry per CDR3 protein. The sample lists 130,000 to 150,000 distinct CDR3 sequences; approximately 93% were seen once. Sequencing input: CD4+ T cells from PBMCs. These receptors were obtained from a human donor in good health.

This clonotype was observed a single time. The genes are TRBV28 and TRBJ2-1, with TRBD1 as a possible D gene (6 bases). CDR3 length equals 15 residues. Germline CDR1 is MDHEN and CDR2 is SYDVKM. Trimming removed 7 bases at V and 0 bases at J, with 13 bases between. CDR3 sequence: CASTVQGTSYNEQFF. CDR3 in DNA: TGTGCCAGCACCGTCCAGGGGACCTCCTACAATGAGCAGTTCTTC.

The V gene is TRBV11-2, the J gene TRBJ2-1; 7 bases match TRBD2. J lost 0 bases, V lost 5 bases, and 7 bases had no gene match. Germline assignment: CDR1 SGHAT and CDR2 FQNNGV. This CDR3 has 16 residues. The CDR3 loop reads CASSPASGSSYNEQFF. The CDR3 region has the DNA TGTGCCAGCAGCCCAGCTAGCGGTAGCTCCTACAATGAGCAGTTCTTC.

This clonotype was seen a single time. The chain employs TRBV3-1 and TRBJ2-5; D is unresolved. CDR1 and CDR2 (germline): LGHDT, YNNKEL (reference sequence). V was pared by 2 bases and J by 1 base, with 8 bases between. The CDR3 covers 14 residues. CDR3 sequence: CASSQWPSQETQYF. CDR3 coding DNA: TGTGCCAGCAGCCAATGGCCGAGCCAAGAGACCCAGTACTTC.

CDR3 coding DNA: TGTGCCAGCAGTTATCTGAGTGAGAGGGGCTACGAGCAGTACTTC. This translates into CASSYLSERGYEQYF. The chain recombines TRBV6-9 with TRBJ2-7; the D call may be TRBD1 or TRBD2 (5 bases each). CDR1 and CDR2 (germline): MNHGY, SVAAGI. V lost 2 bases and J lost 3, with 14 bases in between. This CDR3 has 15 amino acids.

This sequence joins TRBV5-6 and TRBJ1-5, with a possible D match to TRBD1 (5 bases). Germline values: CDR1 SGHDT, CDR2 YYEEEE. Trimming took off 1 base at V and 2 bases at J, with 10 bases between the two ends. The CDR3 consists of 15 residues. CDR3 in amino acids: CASSLQGGGNQPQHF. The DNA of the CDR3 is TGTGCCAGCAGCTTGCAGGGAGGGGGCAATCAGCCCCAGCATTTT.

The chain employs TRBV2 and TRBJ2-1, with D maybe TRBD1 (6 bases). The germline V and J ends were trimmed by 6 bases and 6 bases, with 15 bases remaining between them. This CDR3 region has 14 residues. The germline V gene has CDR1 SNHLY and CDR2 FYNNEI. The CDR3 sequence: CASRRQGPPNEQFF. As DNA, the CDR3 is TGTGCCAGCAGACGTCAGGGGCCCCCCAATGAGCAGTTCTTC.

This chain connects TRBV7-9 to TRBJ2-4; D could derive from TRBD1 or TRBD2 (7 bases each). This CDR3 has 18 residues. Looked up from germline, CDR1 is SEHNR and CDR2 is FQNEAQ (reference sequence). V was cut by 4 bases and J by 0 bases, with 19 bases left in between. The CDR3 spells CASSYTPTGTIAKNIQYF. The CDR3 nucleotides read TGTGCCAGCAGCTACACCCCGACAGGGACTATAGCCAAAAACATTCAGTACTTC.

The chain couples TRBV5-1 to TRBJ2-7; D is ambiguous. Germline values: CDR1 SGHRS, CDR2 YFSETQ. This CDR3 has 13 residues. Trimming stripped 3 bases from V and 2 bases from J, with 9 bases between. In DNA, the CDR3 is TGCGCCAGCAGCTCGGACGGAACCTACGAGCAGTACTTC. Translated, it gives CASSSDGTYEQYF.

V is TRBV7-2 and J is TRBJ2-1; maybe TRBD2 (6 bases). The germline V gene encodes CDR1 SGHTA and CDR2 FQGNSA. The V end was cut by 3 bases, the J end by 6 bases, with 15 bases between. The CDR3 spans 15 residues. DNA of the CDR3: TGTGCCAGCAGCTTCCAGACTAGTGGGCTCAATGAGCAGTTCTTC. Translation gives CASSFQTSGLNEQFF.

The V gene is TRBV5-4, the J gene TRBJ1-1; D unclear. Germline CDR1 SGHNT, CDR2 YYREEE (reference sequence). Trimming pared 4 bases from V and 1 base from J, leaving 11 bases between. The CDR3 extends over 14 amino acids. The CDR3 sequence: CASSQEQPNTEAFF. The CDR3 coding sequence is TGTGCCAGCAGCCAGGAACAGCCGAACACTGAAGCTTTCTTT.

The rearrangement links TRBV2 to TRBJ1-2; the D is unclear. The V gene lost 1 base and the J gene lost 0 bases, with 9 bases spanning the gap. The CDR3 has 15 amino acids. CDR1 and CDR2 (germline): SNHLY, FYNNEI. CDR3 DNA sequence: TGTGCCAGCAGTGAAGATGGGCCGTCTAACTATGGCTACACCTTC. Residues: CASSEDGPSNYGYTF.

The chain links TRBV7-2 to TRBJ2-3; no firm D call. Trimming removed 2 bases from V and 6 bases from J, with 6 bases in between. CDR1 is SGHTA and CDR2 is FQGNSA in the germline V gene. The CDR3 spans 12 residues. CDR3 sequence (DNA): TGTGCCAGCAGCTTATCGGGTGATACGCAGTATTTT. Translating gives CASSLSGDTQYF. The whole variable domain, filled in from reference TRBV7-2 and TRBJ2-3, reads GAGVSQSPSNKVTEKGKDVELRCDPISGHTALYWYRQSLGQGLEFLIYFQGNSAPDKSGLPSDRFSAERTGGSVSTLTIQRTQQEDSAVYLCASSLSGDTQYFGPGTRLTVL.

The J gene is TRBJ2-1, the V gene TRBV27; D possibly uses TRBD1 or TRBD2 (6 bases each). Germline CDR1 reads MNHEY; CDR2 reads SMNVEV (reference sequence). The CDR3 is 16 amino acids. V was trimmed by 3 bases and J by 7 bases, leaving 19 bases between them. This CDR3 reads CASSLRAGGLGNEQFF. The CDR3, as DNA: TGTGCCAGCAGTTTGCGGGCCGGGGGCCTCGGGAATGAGCAGTTCTTC.

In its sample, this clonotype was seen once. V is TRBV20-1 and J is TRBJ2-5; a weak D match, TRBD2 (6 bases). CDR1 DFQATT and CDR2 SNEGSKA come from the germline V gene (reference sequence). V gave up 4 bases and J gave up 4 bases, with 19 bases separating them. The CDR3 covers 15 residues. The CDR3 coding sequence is TGCAGTGCTATCCGGCCCGGGGGTGGAGGAGAGACCCAGTACTTC. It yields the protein CSAIRPGGGGETQYF.

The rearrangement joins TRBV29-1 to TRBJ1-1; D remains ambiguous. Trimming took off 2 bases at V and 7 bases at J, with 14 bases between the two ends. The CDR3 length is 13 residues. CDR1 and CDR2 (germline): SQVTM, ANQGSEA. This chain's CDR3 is CSVEKAVNGEAFF. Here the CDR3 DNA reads TGCAGCGTTGAAAAAGCAGTTAACGGTGAAGCTTTCTTT.

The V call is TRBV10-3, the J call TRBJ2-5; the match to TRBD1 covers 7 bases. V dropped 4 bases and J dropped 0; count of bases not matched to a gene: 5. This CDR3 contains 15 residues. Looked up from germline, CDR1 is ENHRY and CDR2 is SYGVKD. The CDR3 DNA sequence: TGTGCCATCAGTGCCACAGGGGCTTACCAAGAGACCCAGTACTTC. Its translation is CAISATGAYQETQYF.

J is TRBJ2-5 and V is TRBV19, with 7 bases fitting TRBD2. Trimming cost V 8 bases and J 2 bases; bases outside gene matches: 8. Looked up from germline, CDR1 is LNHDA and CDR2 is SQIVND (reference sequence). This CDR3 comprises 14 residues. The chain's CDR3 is CASSTGRGQETQYF. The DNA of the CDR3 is TGTGCCAGTTCTACGGGGAGGGGTCAAGAGACCCAGTACTTC. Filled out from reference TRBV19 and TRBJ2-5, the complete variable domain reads DGGITQSPKYLFRKEGQNVTLSCEQNLNHDAMYWYRQDPGQGLRLIYYSQIVNDFQKGDIAEGYSVSREKKESFPLTVTSAQKNPTAFYLCASSTGRGQETQYFGPGTRLLVL.

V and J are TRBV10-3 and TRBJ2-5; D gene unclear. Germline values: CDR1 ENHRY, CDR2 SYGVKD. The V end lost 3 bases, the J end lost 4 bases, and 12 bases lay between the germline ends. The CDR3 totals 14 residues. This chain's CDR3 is CAISDVTVGETQYF. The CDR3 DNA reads TGTGCCATCAGTGACGTAACGGTCGGAGAGACCCAGTACTTC.

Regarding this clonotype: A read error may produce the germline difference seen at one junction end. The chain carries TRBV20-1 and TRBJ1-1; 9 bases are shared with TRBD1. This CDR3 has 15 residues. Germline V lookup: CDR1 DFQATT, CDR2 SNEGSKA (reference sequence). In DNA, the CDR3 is TGCAGTGCCTATAGGACAGGGGTGTTGAAGACTGAAGCTTTCTTT. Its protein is CSAYRTGVLKTEAFF.

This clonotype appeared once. The CDR3 nucleotides read TGTGCCAGCAGCCCTGGACAGCTAGCCAAAAACATTCAGTACTTC. Its protein product is CASSPGQLAKNIQYF. The chain uses TRBV3-1 and TRBJ2-4; TRBD1 might be the D (6 bases). The length of the CDR3 is 15 residues. Germline values: CDR1 LGHDT, CDR2 YNNKEL (reference sequence). V was shortened by 4 bases and J by 0 bases, with 10 bases between the two germline ends.

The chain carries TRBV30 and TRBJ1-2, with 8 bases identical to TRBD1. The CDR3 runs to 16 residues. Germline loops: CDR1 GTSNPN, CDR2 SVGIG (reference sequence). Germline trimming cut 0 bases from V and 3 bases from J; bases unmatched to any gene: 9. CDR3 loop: CAWSVVRTGPDYGYTF. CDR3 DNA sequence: TGTGCCTGGAGTGTAGTCCGGACAGGGCCCGACTATGGCTACACCTTC. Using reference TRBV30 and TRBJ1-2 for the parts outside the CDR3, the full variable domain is SQTIHQWPATLVQPVGSPLSLECTVEGTSNPNLYWYRQAAGRGLQLLFYSVGIGQISSEVPQNLSASRPQDRQFILSSKKLLLSDSGFYLCAWSVVRTGPDYGYTFGSGTRLTVV.